Listed here is a single T cell receptor (beta chain). Its antigen is not identified. cDNA libraries for TCR alpha and TCR beta, carrying sample barcodes and UMIs, came from 5'RACE with constant-segment primers. TCRdb reprocessed the 5' RACE reads via MiXCR and lists one record per CDR3 protein. The sample includes a few hundred thousand distinct CDR3 sequences, 20% to 25% of them seen just once. Germline lookup yields CDR1 SGHTA and CDR2 FQGNSA. This CDR3 is built from 14 residues. Trimming took off 1 base at V and 6 bases at J, with 11 bases between the two ends. These data come from a study of T-cell memory formation after mild COVID-19. Study results and caveats: Detection of some responders pre-infection suggested pre-existing cross-reactive memory T cells participated.

This rearrangement joins TRBV7-2 to TRBJ2-3, with D possibly being TRBD2 (6 bases). Sequencing was carried out using PBMCs or a T cell subset sorted from them (not recorded which). The clonotype was recovered from a man aged 18 to 35 who had mild COVID-19 (a few samples of this study predate the infection). Cell type and time point are not known. The CDR3 protein is CASSLVGGSDTQYF. CDR3 nucleotides: TGTGCCAGCAGCTTAGTCGGGGGATCGGATACGCAGTATTTT.